This is a list of T cell receptor beta chains from one sample in a study of blood T cell repertoires in COVID-19. Libraries were prepared by immunoSEQ multiplex PCR; TCRdb keeps only in-frame clonotypes and omits some of them. Of roughly 250,000 clones listed, roughly 84% were seen once; the top ten hold 1.5%. The sequenced sample was peripheral blood. These receptor sequences come from a woman aged 40 to 50 who had recovered from COVID-19. The CDR3 runs from the conserved cysteine through the conserved F or W. The order of the fields is clone size, J gene, CDR3 length, D gene, V gene, CDR3 DNA, CDR3 protein. The D gene is left open where the match is weak. Clone size is given for some rows only: seen once, a few or many times, or a class if the clone is expanded.

clone size: -; J gene: TRBJ2-5; CDR3 length: 14; D gene: -; V gene: TRBV18; CDR3 DNA: TGTGCCAGCTCACCGGAGCTCGGCCGAGAGACCCAGTACTTC; CDR3 protein: CASSPELGRETQYF
clone size: once; J gene: TRBJ1-4; CDR3 length: 14; D gene: -; V gene: TRBV5-4; CDR3 DNA: TGTGCCAGCAGCTTGATGCAGGGAGGTGAAAAACTGTTTTTT; CDR3 protein: CASSLMQGGEKLFF
clone size: -; J gene: TRBJ2-1; CDR3 length: 16; D gene: TRBD2; V gene: TRBV5-4; CDR3 DNA: TGTGCCAGCAGCTTCTCTAGCGGGGGGGCCAACTATGAGCAGTTCTTC; CDR3 protein: CASSFSSGGANYEQFF
clone size: -; J gene: TRBJ2-1; CDR3 length: 17; D gene: TRBD2; V gene: TRBV24-1; CDR3 DNA: TGTGCCACCAGTGATTTTTCTCGGGGGGGAATCGACAATGAGCAGTTCTTC; CDR3 protein: CATSDFSRGGIDNEQFF
clone size: -; J gene: TRBJ1-4; CDR3 length: 14; D gene: TRBD1; V gene: TRBV2; CDR3 DNA: TGTGCCAGCAGTAAACAGGGGCGGAATGAAAAACTGTTTTTT; CDR3 protein: CASSKQGRNEKLFF
clone size: -; J gene: TRBJ1-3; CDR3 length: 18; D gene: TRBD1; V gene: TRBV7-2; CDR3 DNA: TGTGCCAGCAGCTACTCCGGGACAGCTATCAACTCTGGAAACACCATATATTTT; CDR3 protein: CASSYSGTAINSGNTIYF
clone size: few; J gene: TRBJ2-1; CDR3 length: 20; D gene: TRBD2; V gene: TRBV9; CDR3 DNA: TGTGCCAGCAGCACCGCCGCTAGCGGGGGGCCCCAGAGCTCCTACAATGAGCAGTTCTTC; CDR3 protein: CASSTAASGGPQSSYNEQFF
clone size: -; J gene: TRBJ1-3; CDR3 length: 20; D gene: TRBD1; V gene: TRBV27; CDR3 DNA: TGTGCCAGCAGTTCCCACTCACCGGGTACAGGGGCTTCCTCTGGAAACACCATATATTTT; CDR3 protein: CASSSHSPGTGASSGNTIYF
clone size: once; J gene: TRBJ2-7; CDR3 length: 14; D gene: -; V gene: TRBV10-3; CDR3 DNA: TGTGCCATCAGTGATACATTATCCATCTACGAGCAGTACTTC; CDR3 protein: CAISDTLSIYEQYF
clone size: -; J gene: TRBJ2-3; CDR3 length: 15; D gene: -; V gene: TRBV28; CDR3 DNA: TGTGCCAGCAGAACTCAGGGGCCGAGCACAGATACGCAGTATTTT; CDR3 protein: CASRTQGPSTDTQYF
clone size: once; J gene: TRBJ1-6; CDR3 length: 14; D gene: -; V gene: TRBV18; CDR3 DNA: TGTGCCAGCTCACGGACAGACCGGATTTCACCCCTCCACTTT; CDR3 protein: CASSRTDRISPLHF
clone size: -; J gene: TRBJ2-2; CDR3 length: 16; D gene: TRBD1; V gene: TRBV7-8; CDR3 DNA: TGTGCCAGCAGCTTAGCGTGGACAGGACTTGGCGGGGAGCTGTTTTTT; CDR3 protein: CASSLAWTGLGGELFF
clone size: -; J gene: TRBJ2-7; CDR3 length: 13; D gene: -; V gene: TRBV5-1; CDR3 DNA: TGCGCCAGCAGCTTCTTCACAGAGTCCGAGCAGTACTTC; CDR3 protein: CASSFFTESEQYF
clone size: -; J gene: TRBJ2-5; CDR3 length: 15; D gene: TRBD1; V gene: TRBV24-1; CDR3 DNA: TGTGCCACCAGTATAGGGACAGGGGGTTTGGAGACCCAGTACTTC; CDR3 protein: CATSIGTGGLETQYF
clone size: -; J gene: TRBJ2-7; CDR3 length: 15; D gene: -; V gene: TRBV4-2; CDR3 DNA: TGTGCCAGCAGCCAAGATATGGCTAGGCAGGGCGAGCAGTACTTC; CDR3 protein: CASSQDMARQGEQYF
clone size: -; J gene: TRBJ2-7; CDR3 length: 14; D gene: -; V gene: TRBV10-2; CDR3 DNA: TGCGCCAGCTATACGACAGCCTCTGGTCACGAGCAGTACTTC; CDR3 protein: CASYTTASGHEQYF
clone size: -; J gene: TRBJ1-1; CDR3 length: 15; D gene: TRBD1; V gene: TRBV18; CDR3 DNA: TGTGCCAGCTCTGGACAGGGCCTACCGAACGCTGAAGCTTTCTTT; CDR3 protein: CASSGQGLPNAEAFF
clone size: -; J gene: TRBJ1-5; CDR3 length: 15; D gene: TRBD1; V gene: TRBV24-1; CDR3 DNA: TGTGCCACCAGTGCGGGACAGGGTAGATATCAGCCCCAGCATTTT; CDR3 protein: CATSAGQGRYQPQHF
clone size: -; J gene: TRBJ1-1; CDR3 length: 13; D gene: TRBD1; V gene: TRBV5-6; CDR3 DNA: TGTGCCAGCACTCGGACAGGGGGCACTGAAGCTTTCTTT; CDR3 protein: CASTRTGGTEAFF
clone size: -; J gene: TRBJ2-5; CDR3 length: 12; D gene: -; V gene: TRBV21-1; CDR3 DNA: TGTGCCAGAACGCTAGCGGGGCGGACCCAGTACTTC; CDR3 protein: CARTLAGRTQYF
clone size: once; J gene: TRBJ1-5; CDR3 length: 16; D gene: -; V gene: TRBV28; CDR3 DNA: TGTGCCAGCAGTTTAGTTCAGGGGACCAGCAATCAGCCCCAGCATTTT; CDR3 protein: CASSLVQGTSNQPQHF
clone size: -; J gene: TRBJ2-1; CDR3 length: 14; D gene: TRBD2; V gene: TRBV7-7; CDR3 DNA: TGTGCCAGCAGCACTAGCGGGGGAAACAATGAGCAGTTCTTC; CDR3 protein: CASSTSGGNNEQFF
clone size: -; J gene: TRBJ1-2; CDR3 length: 15; D gene: -; V gene: TRBV2; CDR3 DNA: TGTGCCAGCAGTGGGGGGGGATCAGGCCGCTATGGCTACACCTTC; CDR3 protein: CASSGGGSGRYGYTF
clone size: -; J gene: TRBJ1-6; CDR3 length: 16; D gene: TRBD1; V gene: TRBV4-2; CDR3 DNA: TGTGCCAGCAGCCAAAGGGGGACAGGAGCACCTTCACCCCTCCACTTT; CDR3 protein: CASSQRGTGAPSPLHF
clone size: -; J gene: TRBJ2-5; CDR3 length: 15; D gene: -; V gene: TRBV27; CDR3 DNA: TGTGCCAGCAGTCCTTACCCCCGGGGGGCCGGGACCCAGTACTTC; CDR3 protein: CASSPYPRGAGTQYF
clone size: -; J gene: TRBJ2-5; CDR3 length: 13; D gene: -; V gene: TRBV5-6; CDR3 DNA: TGTGCCAGCAGCTTGCGGGGGGCTGAGACCCAGTACTTC; CDR3 protein: CASSLRGAETQYF
clone size: -; J gene: TRBJ2-3; CDR3 length: 14; D gene: -; V gene: TRBV5-1; CDR3 DNA: TGCGCCAGCAGCTTGGCCGGTGGCACAGATACGCAGTATTTT; CDR3 protein: CASSLAGGTDTQYF
clone size: -; J gene: TRBJ2-5; CDR3 length: 13; D gene: -; V gene: TRBV28; CDR3 DNA: TGTGCCAGCAGTTTTCCATCGAGGGAGACCCAGTACTTC; CDR3 protein: CASSFPSRETQYF
clone size: once; J gene: TRBJ1-6; CDR3 length: 15; D gene: -; V gene: TRBV2; CDR3 DNA: TGTGCCAGCAGTGAATCCAGGACCTATAATTCACCCCTCCACTTT; CDR3 protein: CASSESRTYNSPLHF
clone size: -; J gene: TRBJ1-3; CDR3 length: 17; D gene: TRBD1; V gene: TRBV18; CDR3 DNA: TGTGCCAGCTCACATTCTGGACAGGGACATTCGGGAAACACCATATATTTT; CDR3 protein: CASSHSGQGHSGNTIYF
clone size: -; J gene: TRBJ1-2; CDR3 length: 16; D gene: TRBD1; V gene: TRBV19; CDR3 DNA: TGTGCCAGTAGTATAGATACCTACAGGGGGAACTATGGCTACACCTTC; CDR3 protein: CASSIDTYRGNYGYTF
clone size: -; J gene: TRBJ2-2; CDR3 length: 16; D gene: -; V gene: TRBV5-1; CDR3 DNA: TGCGCCAGCAGCTTACGCCGCGGGGAGGACACCGGGGAGCTGTTTTTT; CDR3 protein: CASSLRRGEDTGELFF
clone size: -; J gene: TRBJ1-5; CDR3 length: 16; D gene: TRBD1; V gene: TRBV30; CDR3 DNA: TGTGCCTGGAGGGCCGTCGACAGGGGAGGCAATCAGCCCCAGCATTTT; CDR3 protein: CAWRAVDRGGNQPQHF
clone size: -; J gene: TRBJ2-6; CDR3 length: 14; D gene: -; V gene: TRBV2; CDR3 DNA: TGTGCCAGCAGTGCCGGGGCTGGGGCCAACGTCCTGACTTTC; CDR3 protein: CASSAGAGANVLTF
clone size: -; J gene: TRBJ1-6; CDR3 length: 15; D gene: TRBD1; V gene: TRBV3-1/TRBV3-2; CDR3 DNA: TGTGCCAGCAGCTCCTCAGAGGGGGCTAATTCACCCCTCCACTTT; CDR3 protein: CASSSSEGANSPLHF
clone size: -; J gene: TRBJ1-5; CDR3 length: 14; D gene: -; V gene: TRBV2; CDR3 DNA: TGTGCCAGCAGTGAAGGGGAGAGCAATCAGCCCCAGCATTTT; CDR3 protein: CASSEGESNQPQHF
clone size: -; J gene: TRBJ2-5; CDR3 length: 19; D gene: TRBD2; V gene: TRBV7-9; CDR3 DNA: TGTGCCAGCAGCGGGTACGAGGCTAGCGGAACAGCAAGCCAAGAGACCCAGTACTTC; CDR3 protein: CASSGYEASGTASQETQYF
clone size: -; J gene: TRBJ2-2; CDR3 length: 13; D gene: TRBD2; V gene: TRBV25-1; CDR3 DNA: TGTGCCAGCAGCGCAGCGGGGATCGGGGAGCTGTTTTTT; CDR3 protein: CASSAAGIGELFF
clone size: -; J gene: TRBJ2-1; CDR3 length: 16; D gene: -; V gene: TRBV27; CDR3 DNA: TGTGCCAGCAGTTTACGGGGGGCCGTCCTTTACAATGAGCAGTTCTTC; CDR3 protein: CASSLRGAVLYNEQFF
clone size: -; J gene: TRBJ1-2; CDR3 length: 15; D gene: TRBD1; V gene: TRBV5-5; CDR3 DNA: TGTGCCAGCAGCTGGGCAGGGGGATCTTTCTATGGCTACACCTTC; CDR3 protein: CASSWAGGSFYGYTF
clone size: few; J gene: TRBJ1-6; CDR3 length: 15; D gene: -; V gene: TRBV4-1; CDR3 DNA: TGCGCCAGCAGCCATCCCCGGGGTTCGAGTTCACCCCTCCACTTT; CDR3 protein: CASSHPRGSSSPLHF